This passage covers 3 T cell receptor beta chains from one sample sequenced in a study of blood T cell repertoires in COVID-19. Only in-frame clones appear in the TCRdb table, and some are missing; sequencing was by immunoSEQ multiplex PCR. The sample holds some 41,000 clones, roughly 90% seen once. The material sequenced was peripheral blood. The origin of the receptors is a human donor in a cohort sampled during active COVID-19.

The gene calls are TRBV3-1 (or the pseudogene TRBV3-2) and TRBJ2-1, with 7 nucleotides matching TRBD2. The V gene's germline CDR1 is LGHDT and CDR2 YNNKEL (reference sequence). V shed 4 bases and J 7 bases; nucleotides not matched to a gene: 16. CDR3 length: 17 amino acids. This CDR3 is CASSLWVGAGVMNEQFF. CDR3 bases: TGTGCCAGCAGCCTCTGGGTCGGGGCGGGAGTGATGAATGAGCAGTTCTTC.

V and J are TRBV7-9 and TRBJ2-3; D is unresolved. The CDR3 sequence is 15 residues long. V was shortened by 0 bases and J by 0 bases, with 7 bases between the two germline ends. CDR1 is SEHNR, CDR2 FQNEAQ, per germline (reference sequence). CDR3 sequence: CASSLAYGSTDTQYF. The CDR3 DNA is TGTGCCAGCAGCTTAGCTTACGGGAGCACAGATACGCAGTATTTT.

The chain couples TRBV18 to TRBJ1-1; D remains ambiguous. CDR3 length equals 14 residues. The germline V gene encodes CDR1 KGHSH and CDR2 LQKENI. V was trimmed by 0 bases and J by 3 bases, leaving 8 bases between them. DNA for the CDR3: TGTGCCAGCTCACCACCCACCGGGTACACTGAAGCTTTCTTT. It encodes CASSPPTGYTEAFF. The whole variable domain, remainder taken from reference TRBV18 and TRBJ1-1, is NAGVMQNPRHLVRRRGQEARLRCSPMKGHSHVYWYRQLPEEGLKFMVYLQKENIIDESGMPKERFSAEFPKEGPSILRIQQVVRGDSAAYFCASSPPTGYTEAFFGQGTRLTVV.